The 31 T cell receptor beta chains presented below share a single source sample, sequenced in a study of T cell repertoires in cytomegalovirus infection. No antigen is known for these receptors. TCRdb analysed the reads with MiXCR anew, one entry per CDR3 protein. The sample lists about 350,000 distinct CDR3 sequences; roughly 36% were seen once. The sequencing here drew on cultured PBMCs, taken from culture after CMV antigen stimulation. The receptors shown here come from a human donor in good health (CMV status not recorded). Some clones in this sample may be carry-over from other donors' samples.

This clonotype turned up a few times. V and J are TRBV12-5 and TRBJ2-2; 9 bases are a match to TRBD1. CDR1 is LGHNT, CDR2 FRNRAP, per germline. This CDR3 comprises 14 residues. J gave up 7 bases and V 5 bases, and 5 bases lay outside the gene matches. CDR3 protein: CASGPGQGGGELFF. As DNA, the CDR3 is TGTGCTAGTGGTCCGGGACAGGGCGGCGGGGAGCTGTTTTTT.

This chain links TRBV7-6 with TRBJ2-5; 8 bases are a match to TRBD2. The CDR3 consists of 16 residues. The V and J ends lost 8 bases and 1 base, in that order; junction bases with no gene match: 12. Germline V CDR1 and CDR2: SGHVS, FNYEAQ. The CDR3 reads CASSRGGDRSQETQYF. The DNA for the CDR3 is TGTGCCAGCTCCCGGGGGGGAGATCGATCCCAAGAGACCCAGTACTTC. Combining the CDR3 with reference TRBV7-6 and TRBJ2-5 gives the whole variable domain GAGVSQSPRYKVTKRGQDVALRCDPISGHVSLYWYRQALGQGPEFLTYFNYEAQQDKSGLPNDRFSAERPEGSISTLTIQRTEQRDSAMYRCASSRGGDRSQETQYFGPGTRLLVL.

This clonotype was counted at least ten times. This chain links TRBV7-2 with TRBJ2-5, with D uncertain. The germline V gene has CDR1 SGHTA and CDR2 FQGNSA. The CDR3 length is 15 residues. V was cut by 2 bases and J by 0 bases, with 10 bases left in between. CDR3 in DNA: TGTGCCAGCAGCTTAAACGGATGGTACCAAGAGACCCAGTACTTC. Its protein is CASSLNGWYQETQYF.

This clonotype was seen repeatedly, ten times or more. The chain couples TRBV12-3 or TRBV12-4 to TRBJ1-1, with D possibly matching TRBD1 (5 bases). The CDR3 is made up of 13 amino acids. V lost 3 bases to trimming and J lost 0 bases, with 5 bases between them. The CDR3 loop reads CASSFRVNTEAFF. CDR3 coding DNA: TGTGCCAGCAGTTTCAGGGTGAACACTGAAGCTTTCTTT.

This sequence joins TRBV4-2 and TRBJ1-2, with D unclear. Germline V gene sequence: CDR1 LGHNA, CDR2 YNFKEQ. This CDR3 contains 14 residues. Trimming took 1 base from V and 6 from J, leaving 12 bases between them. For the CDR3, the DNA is TGTGCCAGCAGCCAAGTCGGGCTGAACGATGGCTACACCTTC. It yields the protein CASSQVGLNDGYTF.

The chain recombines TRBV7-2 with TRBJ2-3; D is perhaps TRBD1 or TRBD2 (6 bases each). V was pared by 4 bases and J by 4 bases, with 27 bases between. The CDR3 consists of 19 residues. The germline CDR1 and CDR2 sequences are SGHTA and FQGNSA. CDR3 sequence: CASSSIPVLGGSFSDTQYF. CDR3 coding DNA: TGTGCCAGCAGCTCCATCCCAGTACTAGGGGGGAGTTTCTCAGATACGCAGTATTTT.

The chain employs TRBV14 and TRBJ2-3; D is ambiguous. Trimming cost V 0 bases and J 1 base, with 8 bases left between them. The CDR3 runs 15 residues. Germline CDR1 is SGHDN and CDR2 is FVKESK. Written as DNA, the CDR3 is TGTGCCAGCAGCCAAGAGCGCTGGGGCACAGATACGCAGTATTTT. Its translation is CASSQERWGTDTQYF.

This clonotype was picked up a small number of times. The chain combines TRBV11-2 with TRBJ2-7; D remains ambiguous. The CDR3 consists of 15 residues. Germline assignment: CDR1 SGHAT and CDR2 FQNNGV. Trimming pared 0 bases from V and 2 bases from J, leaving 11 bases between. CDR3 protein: CASSLESSPTYEQYF. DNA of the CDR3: TGTGCCAGCAGCTTAGAATCGAGTCCCACCTACGAGCAGTACTTC.

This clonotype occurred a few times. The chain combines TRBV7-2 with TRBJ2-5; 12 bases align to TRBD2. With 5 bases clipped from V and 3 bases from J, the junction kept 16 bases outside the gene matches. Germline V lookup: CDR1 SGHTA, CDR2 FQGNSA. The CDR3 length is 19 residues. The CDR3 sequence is CASSPWTSGTRAPKETQYF. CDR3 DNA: TGTGCCAGCAGCCCGTGGACTAGCGGGACTCGCGCCCCGAAAGAGACCCAGTACTTC.

The DNA of the CDR3 is TGTGCCACCAGTGATCCAGAATGGCAAAGTCTTCCCTACGAGCAGTACGTC. Protein: CATSDPEWQSLPYEQYV. This chain joins TRBV24-1 and TRBJ2-7; D remains ambiguous. Looked up from germline, CDR1 is KGHDR and CDR2 is SFDVKD. The CDR3 consists of 17 residues. V was trimmed by 3 bases and J by 2 bases, leaving 19 bases between them.

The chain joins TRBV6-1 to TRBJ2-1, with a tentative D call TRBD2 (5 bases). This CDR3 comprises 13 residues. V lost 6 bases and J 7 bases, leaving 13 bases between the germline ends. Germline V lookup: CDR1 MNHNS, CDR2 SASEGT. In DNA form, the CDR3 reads TGTGCCAGCAGGAGGACTGCCGGAAATGAGCAGTTCTTC. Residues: CASRRTAGNEQFF.

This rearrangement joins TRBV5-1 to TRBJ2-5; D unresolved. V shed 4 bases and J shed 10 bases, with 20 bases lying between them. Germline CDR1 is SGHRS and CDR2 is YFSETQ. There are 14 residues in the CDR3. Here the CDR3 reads CASSHAIGEKDQYF. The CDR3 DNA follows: TGCGCCAGCAGCCACGCGATTGGGGAAAAGGACCAGTACTTC.

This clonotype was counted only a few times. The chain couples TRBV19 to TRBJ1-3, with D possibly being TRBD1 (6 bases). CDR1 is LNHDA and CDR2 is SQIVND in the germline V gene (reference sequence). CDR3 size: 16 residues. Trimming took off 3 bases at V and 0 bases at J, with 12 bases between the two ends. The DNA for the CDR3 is TGTGCCAGTAGTATCCTTCCAGGGGCCTCTGGAAACACCATATATTTT. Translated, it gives CASSILPGASGNTIYF.

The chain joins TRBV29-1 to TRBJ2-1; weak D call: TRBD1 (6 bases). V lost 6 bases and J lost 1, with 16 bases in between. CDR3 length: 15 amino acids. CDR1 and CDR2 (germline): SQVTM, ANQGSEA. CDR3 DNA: TGCAGCGTGTCAAAAATAGACAGGTCCTACAATGAGCAGTTCTTC. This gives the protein CSVSKIDRSYNEQFF.

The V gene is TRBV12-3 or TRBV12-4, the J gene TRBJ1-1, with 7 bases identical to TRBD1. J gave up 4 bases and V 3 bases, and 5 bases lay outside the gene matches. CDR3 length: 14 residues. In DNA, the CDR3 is TGTGCCAGCAGTTTGGTTCCAGGGGGCACTGAAGCTTTCTTT. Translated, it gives CASSLVPGGTEAFF.

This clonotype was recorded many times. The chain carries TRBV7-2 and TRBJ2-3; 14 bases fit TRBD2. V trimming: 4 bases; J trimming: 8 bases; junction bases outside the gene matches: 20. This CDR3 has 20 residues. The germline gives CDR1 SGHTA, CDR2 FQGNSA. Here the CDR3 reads CASSSTTSGRANRPRGTQYF. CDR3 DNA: TGTGCCAGCAGCTCGACGACTAGCGGGAGGGCCAACCGGCCTAGGGGTACGCAGTATTTT.

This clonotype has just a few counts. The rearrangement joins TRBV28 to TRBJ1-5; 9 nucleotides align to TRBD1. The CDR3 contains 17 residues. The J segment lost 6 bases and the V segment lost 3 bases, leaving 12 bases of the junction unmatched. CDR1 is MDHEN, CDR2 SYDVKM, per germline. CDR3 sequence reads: CASSLRSPGQGGQPQHF. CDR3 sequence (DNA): TGTGCCAGCAGTTTGCGATCGCCGGGACAGGGTGGTCAGCCCCAGCATTTT. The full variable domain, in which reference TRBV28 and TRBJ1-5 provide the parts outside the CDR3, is DVKVTQSSRYLVKRTGEKVFLECVQDMDHENMFWYRQDPGLGLRLIYFSYDVKMKEKGDIPEGYSVSREKKERFSLILESASTNQTSMYLCASSLRSPGQGGQPQHFGDGTRLSIL.

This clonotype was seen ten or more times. The CDR3 bases are TGTGCCAGCAGCTTAGCTAGCAGACACTACAATGAGCAGTTCTTC. It translates to CASSLASRHYNEQFF. This rearrangement joins TRBV7-2 to TRBJ2-1; D uncertain. Germline V gene sequence: CDR1 SGHTA, CDR2 FQGNSA. Trimming pared 0 bases from V and 3 bases from J, leaving 9 bases between. This CDR3 is 15 amino acids long.

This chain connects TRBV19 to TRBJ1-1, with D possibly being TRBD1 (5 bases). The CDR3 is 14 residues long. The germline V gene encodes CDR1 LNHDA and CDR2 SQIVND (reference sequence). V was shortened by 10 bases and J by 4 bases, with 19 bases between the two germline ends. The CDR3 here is CATSTGTGGTEAFF. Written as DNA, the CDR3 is TGTGCCACCTCAACCGGGACCGGAGGCACTGAAGCTTTCTTT.

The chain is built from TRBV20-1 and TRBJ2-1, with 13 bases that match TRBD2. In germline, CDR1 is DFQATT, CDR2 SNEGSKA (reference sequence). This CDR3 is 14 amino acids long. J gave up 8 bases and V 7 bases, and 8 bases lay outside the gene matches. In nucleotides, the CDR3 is TGCAGTGTTCAGGGACTAGCGGGACGTCATGAGCAGTTCTTC. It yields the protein CSVQGLAGRHEQFF.

Here the CDR3 reads CASSQDLGAGEDTQYF. As DNA, the CDR3 is TGCGCCAGCAGCCAAGATTTGGGGGCGGGCGAGGATACGCAGTATTTT. The V and J genes are TRBV4-1 and TRBJ2-3; perhaps TRBD1 as D (6 bases). The CDR3 totals 16 residues. Trimming removed 0 bases from V and 6 bases from J, with 16 bases in between. Germline V gives CDR1 MGHRA, CDR2 YSYEKL.

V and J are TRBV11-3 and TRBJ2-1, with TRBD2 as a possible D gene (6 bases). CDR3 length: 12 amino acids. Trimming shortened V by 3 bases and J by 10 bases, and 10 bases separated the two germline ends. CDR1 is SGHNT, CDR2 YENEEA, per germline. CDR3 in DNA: TGTGCCAGCAGCTTCTCCAGCGGGGAGCAGTTCTTC. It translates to CASSFSSGEQFF.

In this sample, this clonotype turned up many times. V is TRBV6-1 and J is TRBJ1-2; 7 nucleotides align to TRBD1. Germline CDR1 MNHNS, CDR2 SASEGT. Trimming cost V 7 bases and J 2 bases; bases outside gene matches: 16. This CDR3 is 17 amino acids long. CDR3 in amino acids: CASIPGGRDRENYGYTF. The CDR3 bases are TGTGCCAGCATCCCTGGGGGGAGAGACAGGGAGAACTATGGCTACACCTTC.

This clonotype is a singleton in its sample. CDR3 in DNA: TGTGCCAGCAGCTTGGGCGGATCTCGGGGGAGGGACACTGAAGCTTTCTTT. Its protein is CASSLGGSRGRDTEAFF. The chain carries TRBV5-4 and TRBJ1-1; the D gene is possibly TRBD1 (5 bases). The CDR3 is 17 residues long. Trimming pared 0 bases from V and 3 bases from J, leaving 18 bases between. Germline V CDR1 and CDR2: SGHNT, YYREEE (reference sequence).

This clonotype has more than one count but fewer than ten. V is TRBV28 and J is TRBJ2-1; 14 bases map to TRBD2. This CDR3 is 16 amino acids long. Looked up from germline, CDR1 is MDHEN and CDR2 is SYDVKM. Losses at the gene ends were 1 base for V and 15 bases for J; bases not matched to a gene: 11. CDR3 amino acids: CASSLSPGLAGAQPFF. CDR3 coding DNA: TGTGCCAGCAGTTTATCCCCGGGACTAGCGGGAGCCCAGCCGTTCTTC.

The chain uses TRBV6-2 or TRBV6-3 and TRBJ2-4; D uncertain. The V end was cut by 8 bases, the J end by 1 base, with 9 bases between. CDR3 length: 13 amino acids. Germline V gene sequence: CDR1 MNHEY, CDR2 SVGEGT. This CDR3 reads CASSQHAKNIQYF. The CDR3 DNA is TGTGCCAGCTCTCAACATGCCAAAAACATTCAGTACTTC.

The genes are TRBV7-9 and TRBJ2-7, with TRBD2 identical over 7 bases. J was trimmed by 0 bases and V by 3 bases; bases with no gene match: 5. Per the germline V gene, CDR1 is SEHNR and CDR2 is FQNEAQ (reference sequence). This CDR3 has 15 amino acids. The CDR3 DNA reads TGTGCCAGCAGCTTCCGTGGCGGGAGCTCCTACGAGCAGTACGTC. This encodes CASSFRGGSSYEQYV.

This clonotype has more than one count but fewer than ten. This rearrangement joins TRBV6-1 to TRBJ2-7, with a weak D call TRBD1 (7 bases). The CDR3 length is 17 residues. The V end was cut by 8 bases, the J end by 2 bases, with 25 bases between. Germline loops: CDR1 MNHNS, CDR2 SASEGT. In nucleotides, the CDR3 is TGTGCCAGCGCCCGAAGGGGGCTTAGCGGAGATACCTACGAGCAGTACTTC. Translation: CASARRGLSGDTYEQYF.

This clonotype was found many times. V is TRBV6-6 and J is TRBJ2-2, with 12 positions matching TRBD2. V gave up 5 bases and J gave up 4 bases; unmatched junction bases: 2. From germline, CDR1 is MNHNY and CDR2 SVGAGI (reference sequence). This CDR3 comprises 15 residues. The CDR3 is CASSRLAGVTGELFF. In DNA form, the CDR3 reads TGTGCCAGCAGTCGACTAGCGGGAGTCACCGGGGAGCTGTTTTTT.

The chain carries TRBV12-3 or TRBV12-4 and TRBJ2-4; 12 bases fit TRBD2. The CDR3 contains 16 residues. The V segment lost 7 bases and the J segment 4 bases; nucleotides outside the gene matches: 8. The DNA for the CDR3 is TGTGCCAGCACTATACTAGCGGGAGGCCCAAAAAACATTCAGTACTTC. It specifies CASTILAGGPKNIQYF.

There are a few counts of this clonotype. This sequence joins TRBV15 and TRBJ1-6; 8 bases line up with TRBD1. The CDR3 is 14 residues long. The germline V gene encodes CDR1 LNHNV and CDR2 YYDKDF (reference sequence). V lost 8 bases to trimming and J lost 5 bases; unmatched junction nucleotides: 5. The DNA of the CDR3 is TGTGCCACCCGCCGACAGGGGAATAATTCACCCCTCCACTTT. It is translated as CATRRQGNNSPLHF.